This entry features one TCR beta chain sequence. The clone's antigen remains unknown. No per-base quality is available; no much larger clone lies one base away. The library was made by the immunoSEQ multiplex PCR assay. Using reverse primers that targeted J gene segments together with forward primers that targeted V gene segments, the TR loci were amplified in a multiplexed PCR. The amplified CDR3 regions were sequenced using the Illumina HiSeq System. As for the original processing: To strip out PCR and sequencing errors and collapse the data into unique sequences, a nearest-neighbour algorithm merged closely related reads. Repertoires were summarised in terms of clonality and T cell density, with T cell density defined as TR molecules per amount of genomic DNA input. Public TRs were defined as CDR3 amino acid sequences in at least 80% of unsorted samples, then tested for differential abundance between coeliac and control samples. Each lamina propria sample was queried against a list of more than 200 published gliadin-specific TRB sequences. Kruskal-Wallis tests followed by Dunn post-tests were used to test for differences in clonality and density between disease groups. The clones in this table, taken by TCRdb from immuneACCESS, are in-frame only. Not every clone is retained; where verified, under half of the shortfall comes from an unresolved V gene, and the cause of the rest is unknown. For V, J and clone size, that table is used; D and trimming come from the DNA. The sample records about 6,500 clones, roughly 70% of which are singletons. The leading ten clones occupy under 8.5% of the sample.

The data were obtained in a study of coeliac disease (dated by TCRdb to between 2021 and 2023). Concerning the study at large: Each coeliac patient was placed into one of three groups: newly diagnosed active disease, refractory coeliac disease type I, or disease controlled by a gluten-free diet. High-resolution HLA typing was unavailable, so biased TRBV7-2 usage was queried as a proof of principle. Next-generation sequencing of rearranged TRB and TRG CDR3 regions was used on small intestinal lymphocyte fractions taken from coeliac and non-coeliac patients. The study set out to describe the TR repertoires of small intestinal T cells in active coeliac disease, refractory type I coeliac disease, and coeliac disease treated with a gluten-free diet. A total of roughly 30 patients took part in the full study: approximately 22 had serologically confirmed coeliac disease and 8 were controls with non-small intestinal disorders. TRB sequencing succeeded for samples from 27 subjects, including 24 paired bulk unsorted intraepithelial and lamina propria cell samples.

The CDR1 and CDR2 encoded by the germline V gene are SGHTA and FQGTGA. Counted from cysteine to phenylalanine, this CDR3 has 17 amino acids. Only the CDR3 part of the read is kept: 51 bases, read in frame from the first base. The junction shows trimming of 2 bases on V and 6 bases on J, and the gene matches do not reach 7 bases of it. Cells were frozen in liquid nitrogen in DMSO/FBS as aliquots of approximately 500,000 cells, with a single aliquot from each fraction going to sequencing. Every one of the 30 patients in the study had endoscopy and a small intestinal biopsy. Lamina propria cells were released by collagenase digestion of the biopsy tissue remaining after intraepithelial cell isolation. Genomic DNA was extracted from frozen unsorted cell fractions using the Qiagen DNeasy blood extraction kit. The investigation overall reported the following: Cross-contamination between compartments was possible, because separating intraepithelial cells from lamina propria cells did not produce high-purity fractions. Published gliadin-specific TRB sequences appeared in 9 of 18 coeliac lamina propria samples but only 1 of 6 controls. The approach was considered by the authors to be unsuitable for unbiased detection of gliadin-specific T cells, as gliadin-specific T cells are scarce and rarely shared between patients. Active coeliac intraepithelial and lamina propria samples had lower TRB and TRG repertoire clonality than controls, suggesting that diverse T cells were recruited. TRB repertoires were mostly private, with most amino acid sequences found in only one sample, and V-gene usage showed no significant difference between disease groups.

This receptor chain uses TRBV7-3 and TRBJ2-2; 12 of the junction bases match TRBD2. The clonotype originates from a middle-aged man with active celiac disease. Sequenced sample: lamina propria lymphocytes from the gut. The intended sense of this specimen's cell subset or site label: lamina propria cell (LPC) fraction of small intestinal biopsy. The nucleotide sequence reads TGTGCCAGCAGCTTATACCCCGCTAGCGGGGGGGCCGGGGAGCTGTTTTTT. Protein translation: CASSLYPASGGAGELFF.